The 30 T cell receptor beta chains presented below share a single source sample, sequenced in a study of a mutant IDH1 vaccine in newly diagnosed glioma. Regarding time point: baseline, week 1 (first vaccination visit). As to treatment: pre-vaccination baseline after standard-of-care therapy. The protocol was immunoSEQ multiplex PCR, while the TCRdb copy is restricted to in-frame clones and leaves out a portion. There are tens of thousands of clones in the sample; roughly four fifths occur only once, and 7% to 9% lies in the top ten. Source: PBMCs, taken from a glioma patient treated with radiotherapy, temozolomide or both. These receptors were obtained from a woman aged 45-65 years with glioma.

The CDR3 loop reads CASSRVQGRGEQYF. The CDR3 nucleotides read TGCGCCAGCAGCCGAGTACAGGGAAGGGGCGAGCAGTACTTC. The chain uses TRBV5-1 and TRBJ2-7; maybe TRBD1 (6 bases). The CDR3 is 14 residues long. Germline CDR1 is SGHRS and CDR2 is YFSETQ. Trimming cost V 4 bases and J 6 bases, with 17 bases left between them.

V gene TRBV6-5 combines with J gene TRBJ2-3; D is unresolved. Germline V lookup: CDR1 MNHEY, CDR2 SVGAGI. V shed 6 bases and J shed 2 bases, with 6 bases lying between them. The CDR3 is made up of 12 amino acids. The CDR3 region has the DNA TGTGCCAGCAGGGGGAACACAGATACGCAGTATTTT. Amino acids: CASRGNTDTQYF.

The chain carries TRBV7-2 and TRBJ2-2; D is ambiguous. Germline V CDR1 and CDR2: SGHTA, FQGNSA. Trimming removed 2 bases from V and 4 bases from J, with 11 bases in between. CDR3 size: 15 residues. As DNA, the CDR3 is TGTGCCAGCAGCTTATTGGCGGAATTCACCGGGGAGCTGTTTTTT. Its protein is CASSLLAEFTGELFF.

This chain links TRBV5-8 with TRBJ1-2; D might be TRBD1 (6 bases). Between the trimmed V and J ends, which lost 0 bases and 3 bases, there was a span of 12 bases. This CDR3 contains 15 residues. The germline V gene encodes CDR1 SGHTS and CDR2 YDEGEE. The CDR3 DNA reads as TGTGCCAGCAGCTTGGAACAGGGAGGGTACTATGGCTACACCTTC. Its protein is CASSLEQGGYYGYTF.

The V call is TRBV4-1, the J call TRBJ1-5; D is unresolved. Germline loops: CDR1 MGHRA, CDR2 YSYEKL. This CDR3 spans 15 amino acids. The germline V and J ends were trimmed by 0 bases and 7 bases, with 13 bases remaining between them. The CDR3 nucleotides are TGCGCCAGCAGCCAAGATGGGTCCACCAGGCAGCCCCAGCATTTT. As protein: CASSQDGSTRQPQHF.

Here the CDR3 reads CASSLEPGANYGYTF. DNA of the CDR3: TGTGCCAGCAGCTTAGAACCGGGAGCTAACTATGGCTACACCTTC. The chain couples TRBV11-2 to TRBJ1-2; D not resolved. Between the trimmed V and J ends, which lost 0 bases and 0 bases, there was a span of 8 bases. This CDR3 has 15 amino acids. The V gene's germline CDR1 is SGHAT and CDR2 FQNNGV.

The chain links TRBV4-2 to TRBJ1-2; 9 bases map to TRBD1. The CDR3 is made up of 14 amino acids. Per the germline V gene, CDR1 is LGHNA and CDR2 is YNFKEQ. With 4 bases clipped from V and 8 bases from J, the junction kept 8 bases outside the gene matches. CDR3 loop: CASSPPGQGVGYTF. DNA for the CDR3: TGTGCCAGCAGCCCGCCGGGACAGGGAGTCGGCTACACCTTC.

This clone showed up just once. The gene calls are TRBV6-5 and TRBJ1-6; D gene ambiguous. Trimming stripped 2 bases from V and 7 bases from J, with 9 bases between. The CDR3 is 14 residues long. The V gene's germline CDR1 is MNHEY and CDR2 SVGAGI. CDR3 in DNA: TGTGCCAGCAGTTACAGGGCAGTAAATTCACCCCTCCACTTT. It codes for CASSYRAVNSPLHF.

The gene calls are TRBV6-1 and TRBJ2-2; D might be TRBD1 or TRBD2, each matching 6 bases. This CDR3 is built from 15 residues. Germline assignment: CDR1 MNHNS and CDR2 SASEGT. V dropped 7 bases and J dropped 4 bases, with 16 bases sitting between them. The CDR3 sequence is CASIFWGALTGELFF. In nucleotides, the CDR3 is TGTGCCAGCATCTTTTGGGGGGCGCTCACCGGGGAGCTGTTTTTT.

The V gene is TRBV2, the J gene TRBJ2-7; 8 nucleotides align to TRBD2. Losses at the gene ends were 5 bases for V and 0 bases for J; bases not matched to a gene: 6. The CDR3 covers 15 residues. Germline loops: CDR1 SNHLY, CDR2 FYNNEI. CDR3 sequence reads: CASSPGTSPSYEQYF. CDR3 nucleotide sequence: TGTGCCAGCAGTCCCGGGACTAGTCCCTCCTACGAGCAGTACTTC.

J is TRBJ1-1 and V is TRBV2, with D perhaps TRBD1 (5 bases). CDR1 and CDR2 from the germline V gene are SNHLY and FYNNEI. Trimming cost V 10 bases and J 1 base, with 22 bases left between them. CDR3 length: 16 residues. CDR3 nucleotides: TGTGCCACCATTCCTCGCCCCGGGGCGCGGAACACTGAAGCTTTCTTT. It translates to CATIPRPGARNTEAFF.

The rearrangement links TRBV5-4 to TRBJ2-2; TRBD2 might be the D (6 bases). In germline, CDR1 is SGHNT, CDR2 YYREEE (reference sequence). The V and J ends lost 2 bases and 4 bases respectively, with 18 bases between them. CDR3 length equals 17 residues. CDR3 bases: TGTGCCAGCAGCTTCTTTGTGAATGGAGGGATCACCGGGGAGCTGTTTTTT. Protein: CASSFFVNGGITGELFF.

The chain combines TRBV7-2 with TRBJ1-2; TRBD1 is a possible D gene (5 bases). V gave up 1 base and J gave up 5 bases, with 8 bases separating them. The CDR3 has 13 residues. The germline gives CDR1 SGHTA, CDR2 FQGNSA. DNA of the CDR3: TGTGCCAGCAGCTTAGATCCAGGGTATGGCTACACCTTC. Translating it yields CASSLDPGYGYTF. The variable domain in full, with the rest retrieved from reference TRBV7-2 and TRBJ1-2, is GAGVSQSPSNKVTEKGKDVELRCDPISGHTALYWYRQSLGQGLEFLIYFQGNSAPDKSGLPSDRFSAERTGGSVSTLTIQRTQQEDSAVYLCASSLDPGYGYTFGSGTRLTVV.

This clone appeared a few times. The gene calls are TRBV5-1 and TRBJ2-7; 8 bases match TRBD2. This CDR3 has 14 residues. Germline CDR1 is SGHRS and CDR2 is YFSETQ. The junction had 3 bases not matched to a gene; V was cut back by 2 bases and J by 2 bases. Written as DNA, the CDR3 is TGCGCCAGCAGCTTTTCCGGGGGGGCCTACGAGCAGTACTTC. Its translation: CASSFSGGAYEQYF. Full variable domain (remainder filled in from reference TRBV5-1 and TRBJ2-7): KAGVTQTPRYLIKTRGQQVTLSCSPISGHRSVSWYQQTPGQGLQFLFEYFSETQRNKGNFPGRFSGRQFSNSRSEMNVSTLELGDSALYLCASSFSGGAYEQYFGPGTRLTVT.

The chain recombines TRBV5-6 with TRBJ2-2; 12 nucleotides match TRBD1. V shed 2 bases and J 6 bases; nucleotides not matched to a gene: 5. The CDR3 loop spans 16 amino acids. Per the germline V gene, CDR1 is SGHDT and CDR2 is YYEEEE. As DNA, the CDR3 is TGTGCCAGCAGCTTCTCGGGACAGGGGGCTGCCGGGGAGCTGTTTTTT. Amino acid sequence: CASSFSGQGAAGELFF.

This chain joins TRBV5-4 and TRBJ2-7; D possibly corresponds to TRBD2 (6 bases). Per the germline V gene, CDR1 is SGHNT and CDR2 is YYREEE (reference sequence). This CDR3 comprises 14 residues. Trimming cost V 0 bases and J 5 bases, with 12 bases left between them. The CDR3 nucleotides are TGTGCCAGCAGCTTGGGTGCGGGGCCCCACGAGCAGTACTTC. Protein: CASSLGAGPHEQYF.

The V gene is TRBV19, the J gene TRBJ2-1; D might be TRBD1 or TRBD2, each matching 6 bases. Germline-derived CDR1 and CDR2 are LNHDA and SQIVND (reference sequence). Trimming pared 3 bases from V and 6 bases from J, leaving 18 bases between. The CDR3 is 16 residues long. The CDR3 sequence is CASSINPGGRVNEQFF. The CDR3 region has the DNA TGTGCCAGTAGTATTAATCCCGGGGGCAGGGTCAATGAGCAGTTCTTC.

The CDR3 DNA sequence: TGTGCCAGCAGCTTAGGGATTGAAGAGACCCAGTACTTC. Protein product: CASSLGIEETQYF. This chain links TRBV7-8 with TRBJ2-5, with no clear D. The CDR3 totals 13 residues. In germline, CDR1 is SGHVS, CDR2 FQNEAQ. V was shortened by 1 base and J by 3 bases, with 6 bases between the two germline ends.

The V call is TRBV4-1, the J call TRBJ2-5; tentatively, D is TRBD2 (6 bases). V dropped 0 bases and J dropped 4 bases, with 12 bases sitting between them. Germline CDR1 is MGHRA and CDR2 is YSYEKL. The CDR3 is 15 amino acids. CDR3 DNA: TGCGCCAGCAGCCAAGACGGGGGAGGAAGAGAGACCCAGTACTTC. The encoded protein is CASSQDGGGRETQYF.

The chain couples TRBV7-9 to TRBJ1-1; TRBD1 matches 8 bases. CDR1 and CDR2 from the germline V gene are SEHNR and FQNEAQ (reference sequence). V shed 7 bases, J shed 3 bases, and the junction held 13 bases outside the gene matches. This CDR3 has 16 amino acids. In nucleotides, the CDR3 is TGTGCCAGCACTATCTTTGGGACAGGAGGATACACTGAAGCTTTCTTT. Translation gives CASTIFGTGGYTEAFF.

This clone was counted a few times. The J gene is TRBJ1-1, the V gene TRBV6-5; D gene ambiguous. The CDR3 is 13 amino acids. Between the trimmed V and J ends, which lost 2 bases and 5 bases, there was a span of 9 bases. Germline CDR1 is MNHEY and CDR2 is SVGAGI. This chain's CDR3 is CASSYGGKTEAFF. CDR3 bases: TGTGCCAGCAGTTACGGCGGAAAGACTGAAGCTTTCTTT.

This clone was observed a single time. J is TRBJ2-3 and V is TRBV5-4; 9 bases fit TRBD2. There are 16 residues in the CDR3. V shed 4 bases and J 2 bases; nucleotides not matched to a gene: 8. Germline assignment: CDR1 SGHNT and CDR2 YYREEE (reference sequence). The CDR3 loop reads CASSPGLAGPTDTQYF. DNA for the CDR3: TGTGCCAGCAGCCCCGGTCTAGCGGGGCCCACAGATACGCAGTATTTT.

The chain joins TRBV21-1 to TRBJ2-5; TRBD2 is the table's D call, not checked against the DNA. TRBV21-1 is given as a pseudogene. The CDR3 contains 15 residues. This CDR3 reads CASPLERGPQETQYF. CDR3 DNA sequence: TGTGCCAGCCCCTTGGAGCGGGGTCCCCAAGAGACCCAGTACTTC.

This chain joins TRBV11-3 and TRBJ2-5; possibly TRBD1 or TRBD2 for D (5 bases each). V dropped 5 bases and J dropped 2 bases, with 12 bases sitting between them. The germline V gene has CDR1 SGHNT and CDR2 YENEEA. This CDR3 region has 14 residues. CDR3 nucleotides: TGTGCCAGCAGCCCCCGGGGCAAACAAGAGACCCAGTACTTC. Encoded protein: CASSPRGKQETQYF.

The rearrangement links TRBV6-5 to TRBJ1-1; D is unresolved. Germline-derived CDR1 and CDR2 are MNHEY and SVGAGI. The CDR3 sequence is 13 residues long. Trimming removed 6 bases at V and 4 bases at J, with 12 bases between. DNA of the CDR3: TGTGCCAGCAGCCTGGGAGTGTTCACTGAAGCTTTCTTT. It specifies CASSLGVFTEAFF.

This clone showed up just once. The V gene is TRBV10-2, the J gene TRBJ1-5; no clear D gene. CDR1 is WSHSY, CDR2 SAAADI, per germline. This CDR3 has 13 residues. Trimming stripped 6 bases from V and 6 bases from J, with 12 bases between. CDR3 residues: CASSVGVRQPQHF. CDR3 sequence (DNA): TGCGCCAGCAGCGTTGGGGTCCGTCAGCCCCAGCATTTT.

The chain couples TRBV5-5 to TRBJ1-4, with 7 bases identical to TRBD1. There are 15 residues in the CDR3. Losses at the gene ends were 4 bases for V and 4 bases for J; bases not matched to a gene: 7. Germline CDR1 and CDR2: SGHKS and YYEKEE (reference sequence). The CDR3 sequence is CASSPRGDHNEKLFF. CDR3 DNA sequence: TGTGCCAGCAGCCCCAGGGGGGACCATAATGAAAAACTGTTTTTT. Complete variable domain (other parts from reference TRBV5-5 and TRBJ1-4): DAGVTQSPTHLIKTRGQQVTLRCSPISGHKSVSWYQQVLGQGPQFIFQYYEKEERGRGNFPDRFSARQFPNYSSELNVNALLLGDSALYLCASSPRGDHNEKLFFGSGTQLSVL.

This clone was counted a few times. The chain couples TRBV4-3 to TRBJ1-3, with a weak D call TRBD1 (5 bases). CDR1 and CDR2 from the germline V gene are LGHNA and YSLEER. With 5 bases removed from V and 2 bases from J, the gap between germline ends came to 13 bases. The CDR3 contains 15 residues. The CDR3 nucleotides read TGCGCCAGCAGCTTCGGGACGGAAGCTGGAAACACCATATATTTT. It yields the protein CASSFGTEAGNTIYF.

The genes are TRBV6-5 and TRBJ2-5; unclear D gene. The germline V gene has CDR1 MNHEY and CDR2 SVGAGI. V shed 5 bases and J shed 5 bases, with 9 bases lying between them. The CDR3 spans 12 residues. The CDR3 region is CASSPVGETQYF. The CDR3 nucleotides are TGTGCCAGCAGTCCGGTAGGGGAGACCCAGTACTTC.

This rearrangement joins TRBV6-1 to TRBJ1-5; D call uncertain. CDR1 and CDR2 from the germline V gene are MNHNS and SASEGT. V gave up 2 bases and J gave up 9 bases, with 5 bases separating them. The CDR3 has 11 amino acids. The CDR3 protein is CASSENGPQHF. CDR3 bases: TGTGCCAGCAGTGAAAATGGGCCCCAGCATTTT.